These T cell receptor beta chains were read from a single sample in a study of blood T cell repertoires in COVID-19. Generated by immunoSEQ multiplex PCR, the TCRdb table keeps only in-frame clones and is missing some. Of hundreds of thousands of clones listed, approximately 90% were seen once; the top ten hold approximately 8%. The specimen sequenced was PBMCs or T cells enriched from blood (not recorded which). These receptors all come from a woman between 55 and 75 years old who had recovered from COVID-19. The CDR3 runs from the conserved cysteine through the conserved F or W. The order of the fields is J gene, clone size, D gene, V gene, CDR3 length, CDR3 DNA, CDR3 protein. The D gene is left open where the match is weak. Part of the rows lack a size; the others show once, few, many or a class for expanded clones.

TRBJ1-2,NA,NA,TRBV5-5,15,TGTGCCAGCAGCTATTCATTCGACTACGCCTATGGCTACACCTTC,CASSYSFDYAYGYTF
TRBJ1-2,NA,NA,TRBV10-3,13,TGTGCCATCAGTGCCCAGGAAAACTATGGCTACACCTTC,CAISAQENYGYTF
TRBJ2-1,NA,TRBD2,TRBV27,14,TGTGCCAGCAGTTTGCGGGGGGGCCCAAATGAGCAGTTCTTC,CASSLRGGPNEQFF
TRBJ1-2,NA,NA,TRBV3-1/TRBV3-2,14,TGTGCCAGCAGCCCTAGCGTCAGTAACTATGGCTACACCTTC,CASSPSVSNYGYTF
TRBJ2-4,NA,NA,TRBV7-2,16,TGTGCCAGCAGCTTAGGGGGGGTCTTCGCCAAAAACATTCAGTACTTC,CASSLGGVFAKNIQYF
TRBJ2-1,NA,NA,TRBV7-8,14,TGTGCCAGCAGCCCTTACGGGGAGACCAATGAGCAGTTCTTC,CASSPYGETNEQFF
TRBJ1-6,few,TRBD1,TRBV28,13,TGTGCCAGCGGGGACAGCCAGGTTAATTTTCTCCACTTT,CASGDSQVNFLHF
TRBJ2-3,NA,NA,TRBV29-1,12,TGCAGCCAGAACGAAGGCACAGATACGCAGTATTTT,CSQNEGTDTQYF
TRBJ1-4,once,TRBD1,TRBV27,15,TGTGCCAGCAGTTTATTAGGGACAGCTAATGAAAAACTGTTTTTT,CASSLLGTANEKLFF
TRBJ1-2,NA,TRBD1,TRBV3-1/TRBV3-2,13,TGTGCCAGCAGCTTGGGACAGGGGGGCGGCTACACCTTC,CASSLGQGGGYTF
TRBJ2-7,NA,NA,TRBV5-1,14,TGCGCCAGCAGCCCGGTGGGGGGGCGCTACGAGCAGTACTTC,CASSPVGGRYEQYF
TRBJ2-1,NA,NA,TRBV2,14,TGTGCCAGCAGTGAGTTAGCGGAATCGAATGAGCAGTTCTTC,CASSELAESNEQFF
TRBJ1-4,few,NA,TRBV5-1,13,TGCGCCAGCAGCTGGAGGTCAAATGAAAAACTGTTTTTT,CASSWRSNEKLFF
TRBJ2-7,NA,NA,TRBV11-2,12,TGTGCCAGCAGCAGTGGACAGCTCGAGCAGTACTTC,CASSSGQLEQYF
TRBJ1-2,NA,NA,TRBV5-6,14,TGTGCCAGCACCTTTTCAGGAATTCGCTATGGCTACACCTTC,CASTFSGIRYGYTF
TRBJ1-2,once,NA,TRBV5-1,14,TGCGCCAGCAACCCCGGGCAGGGGCCCTATGGCTACACCTTC,CASNPGQGPYGYTF
TRBJ2-2,NA,NA,TRBV19,15,TGTGCCAGTAGTATAGATTCGGTGAACACCGGGGAGCTGTTTTTT,CASSIDSVNTGELFF
TRBJ2-1,NA,TRBD2,TRBV5-1,14,TGCGCCAGCAGCCCGCGGGGGGGCCTGGATGAGCAGTTCTTC,CASSPRGGLDEQFF
TRBJ1-1,NA,NA,TRBV2,13,TGTGCCAGCACCATGCCGATACAGGGAGAAGCTTTCTTT,CASTMPIQGEAFF
TRBJ1-2,NA,TRBD1,TRBV11-3,15,TGTGCCAGCAGCCCATACCGGGACAGGTCTTATGGCTACACCTTC,CASSPYRDRSYGYTF
TRBJ2-1,NA,NA,TRBV5-1,13,TGCGCCAGCAGCTTTATAGGGGGGGGCGAGCAGTTCTTC,CASSFIGGGEQFF
TRBJ1-1,NA,NA,TRBV5-1,12,TGCGCCAGCAGCTTGGAAGGGGAAGGAGCTTTCTTT,CASSLEGEGAFF
TRBJ2-1,once,NA,TRBV18,13,TGTGCCAGCTCACCAACTGGGGCCTATGAGCAGTTCTTC,CASSPTGAYEQFF
TRBJ2-6,NA,NA,TRBV24-1,15,TGTGCCACCAGTAAACAGGGCACTGGGGCCAACGTCCTGACTTTC,CATSKQGTGANVLTF
TRBJ2-2,NA,TRBD2,TRBV19,18,TGTGCCAGTAGTAACGGGGGACTAGCGTTCGCGAACACCGGGGAGCTGTTTTTT,CASSNGGLAFANTGELFF
TRBJ2-2,once,TRBD2,TRBV11-2,18,TGTGCCAGCAGCTTACGGACTAGCGGGGCTTGGAACACCGGGGAGCTGTTTTTT,CASSLRTSGAWNTGELFF
TRBJ1-2,NA,NA,TRBV10-3,12,TGTGCCATCAGTGAACGGAACTATGGCTACACCTTC,CAISERNYGYTF
TRBJ2-1,NA,TRBD1,TRBV9,15,TGTGCCAGCAGCGTTACCGGGACAGGGGTCGGTGAGCAGTTCTTC,CASSVTGTGVGEQFF
TRBJ1-5,NA,NA,TRBV4-1,15,TGCGCCAGCAGCCAATCTCAGGGAAACCATCAGCCCCAGCATTTT,CASSQSQGNHQPQHF
TRBJ2-3,NA,TRBD2,TRBV5-6,15,TGTGCCAGCACTAGGACTAGCGGGGGGGCAGATACGCAGTATTTT,CASTRTSGGADTQYF
TRBJ1-1,NA,TRBD1,TRBV10-1,15,TGCGCCAGCAGTGATCACAGGGGGGCAAACACTGAAGCTTTCTTT,CASSDHRGANTEAFF
TRBJ2-1,NA,TRBD2,TRBV3-1/TRBV3-2,15,TGTGCCAGCAGCTTCTTAGCGGGGGGGACGAATGAGCAGTTCTTC,CASSFLAGGTNEQFF
TRBJ1-4,NA,NA,TRBV4-1,16,TGCGCCAGCAGCCAAGAAGAGACGGGTCCGAATGAAAAACTGTTTTTT,CASSQEETGPNEKLFF
TRBJ2-7,once,NA,TRBV3-1/TRBV3-2,15,TGTGCCAGCAGCCAAGGGGCGCAGAGCTCCTACGAGCAGTACTTC,CASSQGAQSSYEQYF
TRBJ2-1,NA,TRBD2,TRBV3-1/TRBV3-2,17,TGTGCCAGCAGCCAAGTTCTAGCGGGGTCCCCCTACAATGAGCAGTTCTTC,CASSQVLAGSPYNEQFF
TRBJ1-1,NA,NA,TRBV27,14,TGTGCCAGCAGTTTCCGGGGGAGGAGGTCTGAAGCTTTCTTT,CASSFRGRRSEAFF
TRBJ1-6,NA,NA,TRBV29-1,12,TGCAGCGTTGGAGGGGCGGGATCACCCCTCCACTTT,CSVGGAGSPLHF
TRBJ1-6,NA,NA,TRBV15,15,TGTGCCACCAGCAGAGCGGGGATACTCAATTCACCCCTCCACTTT,CATSRAGILNSPLHF
TRBJ2-7,once,TRBD1,TRBV4-1,16,TGCGCCAGCAGCCAAGGGGGACAGGGAAGTTTCTACGAGCAGTACTTC,CASSQGGQGSFYEQYF
TRBJ2-1,NA,TRBD2,TRBV5-5,15,TGTGCCAGTAAGGGACTAGCGGGGGACTACAATGAGCAGTTCTTC,CASKGLAGDYNEQFF
TRBJ2-1,NA,NA,TRBV10-3,15,TGTGCCATCGGTAGGGCCCGGGACACTATCAATGAGCAGTTCTTC,CAIGRARDTINEQFF
TRBJ2-7,once,TRBD1,TRBV27,13,TGTGCCAGCCTTCAGACAGGGTCCTACGAGCAGTACTTC,CASLQTGSYEQYF
TRBJ1-5,NA,NA,TRBV7-9,18,TGTGCCAGCAGCTTAGGATCGATTCGGGCAGGGGAAGATCAGCCCCAGCATTTT,CASSLGSIRAGEDQPQHF
TRBJ1-1,NA,NA,TRBV6-5,14,TGTGCCACCAAGCCGTCCAAATGGAACACTGAAGCTTTCTTT,CATKPSKWNTEAFF